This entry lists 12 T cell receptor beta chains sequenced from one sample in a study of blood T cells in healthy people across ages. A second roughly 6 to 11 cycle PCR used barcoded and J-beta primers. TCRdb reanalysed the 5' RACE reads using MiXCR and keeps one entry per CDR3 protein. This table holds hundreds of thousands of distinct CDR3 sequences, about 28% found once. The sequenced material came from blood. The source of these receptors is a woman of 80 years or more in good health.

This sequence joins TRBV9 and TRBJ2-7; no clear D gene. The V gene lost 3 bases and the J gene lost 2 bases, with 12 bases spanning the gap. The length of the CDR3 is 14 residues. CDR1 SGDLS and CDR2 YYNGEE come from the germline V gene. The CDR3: CASSAGPSPYEQYF. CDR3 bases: TGTGCCAGCAGCGCCGGGCCGTCTCCCTACGAGCAGTACTTC.

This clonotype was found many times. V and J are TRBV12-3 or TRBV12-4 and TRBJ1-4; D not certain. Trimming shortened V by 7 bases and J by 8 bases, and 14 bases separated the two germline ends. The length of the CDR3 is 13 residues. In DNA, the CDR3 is TGTGCCAGCACCCTCATTTCGGGGGAAAAACTGTTTTTT. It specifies CASTLISGEKLFF.

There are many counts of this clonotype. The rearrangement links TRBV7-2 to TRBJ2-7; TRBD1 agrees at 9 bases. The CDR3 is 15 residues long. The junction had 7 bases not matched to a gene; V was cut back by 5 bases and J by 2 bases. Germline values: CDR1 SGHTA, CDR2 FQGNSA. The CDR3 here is CASSTGQGKPYEQYF. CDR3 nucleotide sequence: TGTGCCAGCAGCACCGGACAGGGGAAGCCCTACGAGCAGTACTTC.

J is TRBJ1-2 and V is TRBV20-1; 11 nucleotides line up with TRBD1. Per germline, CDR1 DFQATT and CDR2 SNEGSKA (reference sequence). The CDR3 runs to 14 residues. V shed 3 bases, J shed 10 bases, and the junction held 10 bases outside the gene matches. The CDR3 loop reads CSARGDRGSRDYTF. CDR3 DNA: TGCAGTGCTAGGGGGGACAGGGGGAGTCGGGACTACACCTTC.

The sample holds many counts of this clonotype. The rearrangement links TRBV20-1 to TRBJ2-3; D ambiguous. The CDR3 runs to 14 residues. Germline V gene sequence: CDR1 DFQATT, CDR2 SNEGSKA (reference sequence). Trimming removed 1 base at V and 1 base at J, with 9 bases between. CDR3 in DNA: TGCAGTGCTAGAGCATCTACCCGCACAGATACGCAGTATTTT. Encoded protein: CSARASTRTDTQYF.

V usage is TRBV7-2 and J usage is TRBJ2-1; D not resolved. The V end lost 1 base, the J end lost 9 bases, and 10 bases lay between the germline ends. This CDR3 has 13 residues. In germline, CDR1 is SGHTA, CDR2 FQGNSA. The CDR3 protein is CASSLGPSGEQFF. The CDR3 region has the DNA TGTGCCAGCAGCTTAGGTCCATCCGGTGAGCAGTTCTTC.

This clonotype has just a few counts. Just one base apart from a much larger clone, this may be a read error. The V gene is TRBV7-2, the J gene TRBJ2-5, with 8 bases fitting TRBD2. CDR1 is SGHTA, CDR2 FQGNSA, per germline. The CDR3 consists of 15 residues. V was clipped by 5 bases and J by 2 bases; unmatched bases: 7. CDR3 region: CASSRTSRAQETQYF. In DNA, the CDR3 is TGTGCCAGCAGCCGGACTAGCAGGGCTCAAGAGACCCAGTACTTC.

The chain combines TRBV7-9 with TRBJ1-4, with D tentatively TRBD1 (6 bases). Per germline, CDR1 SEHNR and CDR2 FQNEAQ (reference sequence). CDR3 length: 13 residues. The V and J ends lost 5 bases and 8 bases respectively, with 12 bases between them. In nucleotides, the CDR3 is TGTGCCAGCAGCCGACAGGTGGACGAAAAACTGTTTTTT. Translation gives CASSRQVDEKLFF. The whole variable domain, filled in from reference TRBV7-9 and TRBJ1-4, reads DTGVSQNPRHKITKRGQNVTFRCDPISEHNRLYWYRQTLGQGPEFLTYFQNEAQLEKSRLLSDRFSAERPKGSFSTLEIQRTEQGDSAMYLCASSRQVDEKLFFGSGTQLSVL.

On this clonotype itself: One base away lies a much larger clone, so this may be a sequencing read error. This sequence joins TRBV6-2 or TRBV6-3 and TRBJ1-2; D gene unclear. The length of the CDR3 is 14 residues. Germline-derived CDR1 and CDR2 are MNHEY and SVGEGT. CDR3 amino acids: CTSSAPHRLYGYTF. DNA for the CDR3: TGTACCAGCAGTGCACCGCATAGGCTCTATGGCTACACCTTC.

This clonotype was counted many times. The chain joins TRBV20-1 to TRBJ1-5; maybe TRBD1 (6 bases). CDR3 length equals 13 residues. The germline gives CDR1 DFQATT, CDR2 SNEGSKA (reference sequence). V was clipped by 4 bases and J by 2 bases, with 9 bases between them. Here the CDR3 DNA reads TGCAGTGCTACTGGGGGCCGCAATCAGCCCCAGCATTTT. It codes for CSATGGRNQPQHF.

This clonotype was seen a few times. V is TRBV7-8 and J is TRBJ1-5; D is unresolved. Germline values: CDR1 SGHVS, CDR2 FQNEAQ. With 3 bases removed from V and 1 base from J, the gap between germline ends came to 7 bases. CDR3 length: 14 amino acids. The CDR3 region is CASSLVRSNQPQHF. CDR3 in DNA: TGTGCCAGCAGCTTGGTGCGGAGCAATCAGCCCCAGCATTTT.

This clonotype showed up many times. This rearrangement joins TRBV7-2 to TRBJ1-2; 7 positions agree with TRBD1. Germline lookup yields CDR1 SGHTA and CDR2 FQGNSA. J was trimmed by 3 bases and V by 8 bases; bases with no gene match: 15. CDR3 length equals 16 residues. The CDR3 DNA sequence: TGTGCCAGCTCCTTAACCGGGGGACAGCCCTACTATGGCTACACCTTC. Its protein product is CASSLTGGQPYYGYTF.